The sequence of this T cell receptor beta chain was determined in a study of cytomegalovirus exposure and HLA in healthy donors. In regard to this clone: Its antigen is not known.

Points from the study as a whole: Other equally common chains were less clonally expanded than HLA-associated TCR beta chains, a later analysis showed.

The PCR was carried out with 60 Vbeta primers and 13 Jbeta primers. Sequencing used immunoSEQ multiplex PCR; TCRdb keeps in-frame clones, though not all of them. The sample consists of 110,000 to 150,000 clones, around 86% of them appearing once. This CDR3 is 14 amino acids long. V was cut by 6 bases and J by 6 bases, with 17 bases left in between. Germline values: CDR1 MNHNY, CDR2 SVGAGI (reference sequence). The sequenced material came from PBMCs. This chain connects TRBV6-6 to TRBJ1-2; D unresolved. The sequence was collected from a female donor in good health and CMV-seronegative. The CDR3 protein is CASSSGISGDGYTF. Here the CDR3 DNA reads TGTGCCAGCAGCTCCGGGATCTCCGGTGATGGCTACACCTTC.